Described below is a single T cell receptor beta chain sequence and its context. Its antigen is unknown. The material for each subset, its genomic DNA, was split evenly across several immunoSEQ plates. Clones were sequenced by immunoSEQ multiplex PCR, and TCRdb holds only the in-frame ones, with some missing. This sample has 2 million to 3 million clones; 90% to 95% occur once, and the top ten carry 0.14%. V was clipped by 2 bases and J by 4 bases, with 12 bases between them. CDR3 length: 14 residues. Germline V gives CDR1 SGHKS, CDR2 YYEKEE (reference sequence). This sample stems from a study of shared clonotypes between healthy human individuals. Study-level findings and limits: An expected dependence of interdonor clonotype sharing on sequencing depth was noted. It was the non-shared clonotypes that had lower generation probabilities than clonotypes shared by all four donors.

The investigators split CD4+ cells into a CD45RA+ naive subset and a CD45RA-negative memory subset. Sequencing was done on a sample of naive CD4+ T cells sorted from blood. Subset: CD45RA+ positively selected. The chain recombines TRBV5-5 with TRBJ1-2; D is undetermined. This receptor was taken from a man aged 18 to 35 in good health. The CDR3 reads CASSFVLLSYGYTF. CDR3 DNA sequence: TGTGCCAGCAGCTTTGTTCTCTTGAGCTATGGCTACACCTTC.